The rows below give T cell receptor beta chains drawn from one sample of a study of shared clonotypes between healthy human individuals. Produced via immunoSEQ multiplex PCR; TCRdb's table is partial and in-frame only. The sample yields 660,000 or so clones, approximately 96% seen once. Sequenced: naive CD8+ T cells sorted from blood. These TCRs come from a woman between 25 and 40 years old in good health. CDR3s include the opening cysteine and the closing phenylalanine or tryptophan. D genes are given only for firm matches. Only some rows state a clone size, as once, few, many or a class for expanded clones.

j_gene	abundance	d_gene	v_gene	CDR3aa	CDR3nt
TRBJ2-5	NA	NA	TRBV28	CATGTQTQYF	TGTGCCACAGGAACCCAGACCCAGTACTTC
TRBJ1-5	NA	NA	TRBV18	CASRKGGFGQPQHF	TGTGCCAGCCGAAAGGGGGGTTTTGGTCAGCCCCAGCATTTT
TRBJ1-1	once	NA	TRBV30	CAWSNPSGVNTEAFF	TGTGCCTGGAGTAACCCGAGTGGGGTGAACACTGAAGCTTTCTTT
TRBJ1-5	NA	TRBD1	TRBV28	CASSNYRGGGNQPQHF	TGTGCCAGCAGTAATTACAGGGGTGGAGGCAATCAGCCCCAGCATTTT
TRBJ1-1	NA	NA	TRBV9	CASTTGATGFDGGTEAFF	TGTGCCAGCACCACTGGAGCCACGGGTTTCGACGGCGGCACTGAAGCTTTCTTT
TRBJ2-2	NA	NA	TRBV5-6	CASNVEGGGGELFF	TGTGCCAGCAACGTCGAAGGGGGAGGCGGGGAGCTGTTTTTT
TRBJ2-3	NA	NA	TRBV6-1	CASSGREQVVIRIWYF	TGTGCCAGCAGTGGGCGTGAACAGGTGGTAATTCGTATTTGGTATTTT
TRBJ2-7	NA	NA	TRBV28	CASSQGPYEQYF	TGTGCCAGCAGTCAGGGCCCCTACGAGCAGTACTTC
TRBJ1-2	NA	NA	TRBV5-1	CASGDGYYGYTF	TGCGCCAGCGGGGACGGATACTATGGCTACACCTTC
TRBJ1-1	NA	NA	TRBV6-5	CASLAGTEAFF	TGTGCCAGCCTCGCGGGCACTGAAGCTTTCTTT
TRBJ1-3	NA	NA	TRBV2	CASSEAFGLGNTIYF	TGTGCCAGCAGTGAAGCATTTGGGCTAGGAAACACCATATATTTT
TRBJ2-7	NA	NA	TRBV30	CAWGGRGSEQYF	TGTGCCTGGGGGGGGAGAGGGTCCGAGCAGTACTTC
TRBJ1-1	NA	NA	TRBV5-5	CASSLDRVNTEAFF	TGTGCCAGCAGCTTGGACAGGGTGAACACTGAAGCTTTCTTT
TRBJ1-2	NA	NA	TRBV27	CASSFGRQYGYTF	TGTGCCAGCAGTTTCGGGCGGCAGTATGGCTACACCTTC
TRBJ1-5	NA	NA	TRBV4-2	CASSPTMSKGYQPQHF	TGTGCCAGCAGCCCTACAATGTCGAAGGGTTATCAGCCCCAGCATTTT
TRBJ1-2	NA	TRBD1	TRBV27	CASTGQGAVGYTF	TGTGCCAGCACCGGACAGGGGGCGGTTGGCTACACCTTC
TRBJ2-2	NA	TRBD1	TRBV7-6	CASSHGQGEDTGELFF	TGTGCCAGCAGCCACGGACAGGGGGAAGACACCGGGGAGCTGTTTTTT
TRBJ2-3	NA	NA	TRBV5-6	CASSLGLPRDTQYF	TGTGCCAGCAGCTTGGGACTCCCACGAGATACGCAGTATTTT
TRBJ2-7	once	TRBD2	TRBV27	CASSSISGSYEQYF	TGTGCCAGCAGCAGTATCAGCGGGAGCTACGAGCAGTACTTC
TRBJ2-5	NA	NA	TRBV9	CASSLKGRAETQYF	TGTGCCAGCAGCCTAAAGGGGCGTGCAGAGACCCAGTACTTC
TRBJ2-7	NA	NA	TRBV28	CASTDRTGYEQYF	TGTGCCTCAACCGACAGGACTGGATACGAGCAGTACTTC
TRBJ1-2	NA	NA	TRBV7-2	CASSPVTPWGQNGYTF	TGTGCCAGCAGCCCCGTGACCCCCTGGGGGCAAAATGGCTACACCTTC
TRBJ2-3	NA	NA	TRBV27	CASRTKGVSEVGPINTQYF	TGTGCCAGCAGAACTAAGGGGGTCTCAGAAGTCGGACCCATAAATACGCAGTATTTT
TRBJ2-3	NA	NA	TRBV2	CASSEAETDTDTQYF	TGTGCCAGCAGTGAGGCCGAGACAGACACAGATACGCAGTATTTT
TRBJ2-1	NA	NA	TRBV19	CASSPAGTRGDEQFF	TGTGCCAGTAGTCCCGCGGGGACTCGAGGCGATGAGCAGTTCTTC
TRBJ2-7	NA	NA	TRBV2	CASSHRAGHYEQYF	TGTGCCAGCAGTCACAGGGCGGGACACTACGAGCAGTACTTC
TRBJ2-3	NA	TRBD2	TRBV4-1	CASRGMSGATDTQYF	TGCGCCAGCAGAGGGATGAGCGGGGCCACAGATACGCAGTATTTT
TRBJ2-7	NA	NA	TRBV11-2	CASSRGEGSYEQYF	TGTGCCAGCAGCCGGGGAGAGGGCTCCTACGAGCAGTACTTC
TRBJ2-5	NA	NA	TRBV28	CASSLYPGQSEETQYF	TGTGCCAGCAGTTTATACCCTGGACAGTCCGAGGAGACCCAGTACTTC
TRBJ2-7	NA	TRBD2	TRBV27	CASSSRGTSGRNNEQYF	TGTGCCAGCAGCTCGAGAGGGACTAGCGGGAGAAATAATGAGCAGTACTTC